A single TCR beta chain is shown here with its context. Participants, about 18 to 100 years old, spanned about 26 US areas. Researchers sorted participants into cohorts using their self-reported clinical history. This sample was included in a study of blood T cell repertoires in COVID-19. From germline, CDR1 is SNHLY and CDR2 FYNNEI. This CDR3 is 16 amino acids long. The trim removed 11 bases at V and 0 bases at J, leaving 10 bases unmatched. Original processing methods: Scientists estimated how many nucleated cells there were by amplifying reference gene primers. Clones were sequenced by immunoSEQ multiplex PCR, and TCRdb holds only the in-frame ones, with some missing. The DNA was the basis for D and trimming; V, J and clone size are from that table. The sample holds about 180,000 clones; roughly 89% are singletons and the top ten take 2% to 2.5%.

This TCR was recovered from a woman in her forties with acute COVID-19. Specimen: PBMCs or T cells enriched from blood (not recorded which). The rearrangement uses TRBV2 and TRBJ1-6; TRBD1 agrees at 7 bases. The CDR3 DNA reads TGTGCCGGGGCCAGGACAGGTGTCTCCTATAATTCACCCCTCCACTTT. It encodes CAGARTGVSYNSPLHF.